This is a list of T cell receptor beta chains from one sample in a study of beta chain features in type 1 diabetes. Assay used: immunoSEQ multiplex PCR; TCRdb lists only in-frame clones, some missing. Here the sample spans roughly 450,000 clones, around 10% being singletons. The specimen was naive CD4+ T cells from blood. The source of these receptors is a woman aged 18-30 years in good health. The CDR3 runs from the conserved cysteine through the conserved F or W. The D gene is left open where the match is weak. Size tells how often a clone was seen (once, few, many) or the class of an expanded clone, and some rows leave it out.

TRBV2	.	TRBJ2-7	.	CASSPQQEQYF	TGTGCCAGCAGTCCACAGCAGGAGCAGTACTTC
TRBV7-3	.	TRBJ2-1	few	CASSLRAAADSYNEQFF	TGTGCCAGCAGCTTAAGGGCGGCAGCTGACTCCTACAATGAGCAGTTCTTC
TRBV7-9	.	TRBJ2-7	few	CASSLSPREYEQYF	TGTGCCAGCAGCTTATCGCCGAGGGAATACGAGCAGTACTTC
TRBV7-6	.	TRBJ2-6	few	CATQRISGANVLTF	TGTGCCACCCAAAGAATCTCTGGGGCCAACGTCCTGACTTTC
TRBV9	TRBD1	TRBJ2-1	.	CASSGQQGELADEQFF	TGTGCCAGCAGCGGGCAACAGGGGGAGTTAGCGGATGAGCAGTTCTTC
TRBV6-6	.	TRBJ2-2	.	CASSYSNGGGPGELFF	TGTGCCAGCAGTTACTCGAATGGGGGAGGACCCGGGGAGCTGTTTTTT
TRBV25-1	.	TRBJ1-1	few	CASSEWGTLNTEAFF	TGTGCCAGCAGTGAATGGGGCACGTTGAACACTGAAGCTTTCTTT
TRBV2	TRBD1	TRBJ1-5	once	CASTSTGAGQPQHF	TGTGCCAGCACCTCGACAGGGGCCGGTCAGCCCCAGCATTTT
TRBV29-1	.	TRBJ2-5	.	CSVGLVFQTQYF	TGCAGCGTTGGCCTGGTTTTCCAGACCCAGTACTTC
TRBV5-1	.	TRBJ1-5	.	CASSLTRGRRNQPQHF	TGCGCCAGCAGCTTGACCAGGGGCCGAAGAAATCAGCCCCAGCATTTT
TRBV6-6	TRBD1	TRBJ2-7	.	CASSYRQGTYEQYF	TGTGCCAGCAGTTATCGACAGGGAACCTACGAGCAGTACTTC
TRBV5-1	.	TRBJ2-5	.	CASSLGSEAQYF	TGCGCCAGCAGCTTGGGCTCCGAGGCCCAGTACTTC
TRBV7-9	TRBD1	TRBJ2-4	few	CASSRTGVIAKNIQYF	TGTGCCAGCAGCCGAACAGGGGTCATAGCCAAAAACATTCAGTACTTC
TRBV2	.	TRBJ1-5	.	CASSGERGQPQHF	TGTGCCAGTTCAGGGGAGAGGGGTCAGCCCCAGCATTTT
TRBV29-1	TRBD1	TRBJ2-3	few	CSVDGTGGTDTQYF	TGCAGCGTTGATGGGACAGGGGGCACAGATACGCAGTATTTT
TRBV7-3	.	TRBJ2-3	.	CASSLSWGSTDTQYF	TGTGCCAGCAGCTTAAGTTGGGGCAGCACAGATACGCAGTATTTT
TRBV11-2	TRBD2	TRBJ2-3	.	CASRSGLAGGTDTQYF	TGTGCCAGCAGGAGTGGACTAGCGGGAGGCACAGATACGCAGTATTTT
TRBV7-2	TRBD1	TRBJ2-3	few	CASSLVPGQTDTQYF	TGTGCCAGCAGCTTAGTCCCGGGACAGACAGATACGCAGTATTTT
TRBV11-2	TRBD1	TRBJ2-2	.	CASSLGYRGPPNTGELFF	TGTGCCAGCAGCTTAGGCTACAGGGGGCCCCCGAACACCGGGGAGCTGTTTTTT
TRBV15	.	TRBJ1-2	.	CATSPDSNYGYTF	TGTGCCACCAGCCCGGACAGTAACTATGGCTACACCTTC
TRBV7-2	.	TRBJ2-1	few	CASSLAWYNEQFF	TGTGCCAGCAGCTTAGCTTGGTACAATGAGCAGTTCTTC
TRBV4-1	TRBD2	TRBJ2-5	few	CASSQALAGGVRETQYF	TGCGCCAGCAGCCAAGCGTTAGCGGGGGGTGTTCGAGAGACCCAGTACTTC
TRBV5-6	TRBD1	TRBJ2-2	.	CASSLDRVVTGELFF	TGTGCCAGCAGCTTAGACAGGGTGGTCACCGGGGAGCTGTTTTTT
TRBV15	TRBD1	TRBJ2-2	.	CATSRSVQGAGELFF	TGTGCCACCAGCAGATCCGTACAGGGGGCCGGGGAGCTGTTTTTT
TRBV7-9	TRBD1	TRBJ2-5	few	CASSIAIGTGETQYF	TGTGCCAGCAGCATTGCCATCGGGACAGGGGAGACCCAGTACTTC
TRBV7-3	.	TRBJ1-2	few	CASSSGTGNYGYTF	TGTGCCAGCAGCTCCGGGACGGGGAACTATGGCTACACCTTC
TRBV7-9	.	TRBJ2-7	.	CASSPADYEQYF	TGTGCCAGCAGCCCCGCTGATTACGAGCAGTACTTC
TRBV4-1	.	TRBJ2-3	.	CASSQGILASSTDTQYF	TGCGCCAGCAGCCAAGGCATCTTAGCGTCTAGCACAGATACGCAGTATTTT
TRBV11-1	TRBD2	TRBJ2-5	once	CASSLAGTSAQETQYF	TGTGCCAGCAGCTTGGCCGGGACTAGCGCCCAAGAGACCCAGTACTTC
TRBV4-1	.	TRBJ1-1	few	CASSPLGLRDAFF	TGCGCCAGCAGCCCCCTCGGCCTTCGTGATGCTTTCTTT
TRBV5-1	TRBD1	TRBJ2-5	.	CASSLRDSQETQYF	TGCGCCAGCAGCTTGCGGGACAGCCAAGAGACCCAGTACTTC
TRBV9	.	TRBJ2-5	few	CASSPGSQETQYF	TGTGCCAGCAGCCCGGGGAGCCAAGAGACCCAGTACTTC
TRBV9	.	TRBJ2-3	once	CASSVSGAQGTQYF	TGTGCCAGCAGCGTATCTGGCGCCCAAGGTACGCAGTATTTT
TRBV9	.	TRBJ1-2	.	CASSVAQSNYGYTF	TGTGCCAGCAGCGTAGCTCAGAGTAACTATGGCTACACCTTC